The 8 T cell receptor beta chains listed next were all sequenced from one sample in a study of T cell clusters in autoimmune cytopenias. One tube held mixed TRB-A and TRB-B primer pools for touch-down PCR. TCRdb re-called the multiplex PCR reads; one entry per CDR3 protein, DNA not given. In all, the sample yields some 6,200 distinct CDR3 sequences. TRB amplification used 250 ng of peripheral blood genomic DNA. The specimen sequenced was peripheral blood. These receptor sequences come from a human donor with an autoimmune cytopenia or autoimmune hepatitis (not recorded which).

The rearrangement uses TRBV21-1 and TRBJ2-4; TCRdb names TRBD2, which stays unverified in the absence of DNA. TRBV21-1 constitutes a pseudogene. CDR3 length: 17 amino acids. The CDR3 here is CASSKEARGPTKNIQYF.

The chain is built from TRBV5-1 and TRBJ2-3; with no DNA, the TCRdb D assignment of TRBD2 cannot be verified. Germline values: CDR1 SGHRS, CDR2 YFSETQ. This CDR3 is built from 15 residues. The CDR3 loop is CASSQRGASTDTQYF.

J is TRBJ2-3 and V is TRBV7-2; TCRdb proposes TRBD2, but this gene call is untestable without DNA. The CDR3 is made up of 16 amino acids. Germline CDR1 is SGHTA and CDR2 is FQGNSA. The CDR3 protein is CASSSRTSGGQDTQYF. The full variable domain, with the rest looked up from reference TRBV7-2 and TRBJ2-3, is GAGVSQSPSNKVTEKGKDVELRCDPISGHTALYWYRQSLGQGLEFLIYFQGNSAPDKSGLPSDRFSAERTGGSVSTLTIQRTQQEDSAVYLCASSSRTSGGQDTQYFGPGTRLTVL.

J is TRBJ2-7 and V is TRBV7-2; absent DNA, TCRdb's TRBD1 call cannot be checked. The CDR3 is 14 residues long. Germline V lookup: CDR1 SGHTA, CDR2 FQGNSA. The CDR3: CASSRGGRGYEQYF. The entire variable domain, with the rest obtained from reference TRBV7-2 and TRBJ2-7, is as follows: GAGVSQSPSNKVTEKGKDVELRCDPISGHTALYWYRQSLGQGLEFLIYFQGNSAPDKSGLPSDRFSAERTGGSVSTLTIQRTQQEDSAVYLCASSRGGRGYEQYFGPGTRLTVT.

The chain combines TRBV7-9 with TRBJ2-5; TCRdb names TRBD1, which stays unverified in the absence of DNA. CDR3 length equals 15 residues. Per germline, CDR1 SEHNR and CDR2 FQNEAQ (reference sequence). CDR3: CASSDQTGAQETQYF.

This clonotype is identified as medium-sized from frequency. The chain couples TRBV10-3 to TRBJ2-1; TCRdb's D gene call, TRBD1, goes unchecked for lack of DNA. The V gene's germline CDR1 is ENHRY and CDR2 SYGVKD. This CDR3 spans 17 amino acids. The CDR3: CAISVTESGIPYNEQFF.

This clonotype is identified as medium-sized from frequency. CDR3: CASSPLPGTGGGNTIYF. This sequence joins TRBV18 and TRBJ1-3; TCRdb gives TRBD1 as the D gene, but with no DNA this cannot be confirmed. The germline V gene encodes CDR1 KGHSH and CDR2 LQKENI. This CDR3 has 17 residues.

The rearrangement uses TRBV12-3 or TRBV12-4 and TRBJ1-5; TCRdb indicates TRBD1, and absent DNA this call remains unverified. The CDR3 totals 15 residues. CDR3 in amino acids: CASSPTGNSNQPQHF.